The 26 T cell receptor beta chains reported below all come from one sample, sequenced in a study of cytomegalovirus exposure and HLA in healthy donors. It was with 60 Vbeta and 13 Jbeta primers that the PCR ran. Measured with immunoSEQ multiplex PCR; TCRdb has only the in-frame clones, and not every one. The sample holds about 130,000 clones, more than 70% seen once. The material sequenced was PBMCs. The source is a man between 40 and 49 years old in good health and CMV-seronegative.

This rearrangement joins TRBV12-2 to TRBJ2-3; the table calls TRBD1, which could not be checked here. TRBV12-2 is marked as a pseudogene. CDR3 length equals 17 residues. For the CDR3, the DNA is TGTGCAAGTCCCCCAGGGTGCGAAAGGCCCATCACAGATACGCAGTATTTT. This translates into CASPPGCERPITDTQYF.

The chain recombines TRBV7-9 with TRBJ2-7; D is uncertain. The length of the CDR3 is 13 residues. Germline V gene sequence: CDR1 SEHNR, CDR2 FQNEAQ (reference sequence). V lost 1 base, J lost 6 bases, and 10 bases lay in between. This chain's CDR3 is CASSLDMFGEQYF. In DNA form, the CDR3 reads TGTGCCAGCAGCTTAGACATGTTTGGCGAGCAGTACTTC.

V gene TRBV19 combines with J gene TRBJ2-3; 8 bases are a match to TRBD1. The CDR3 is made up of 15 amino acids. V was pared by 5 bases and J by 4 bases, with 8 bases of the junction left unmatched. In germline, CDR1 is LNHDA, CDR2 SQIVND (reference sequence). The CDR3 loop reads CASSSLGQGPDTQYF. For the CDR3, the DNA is TGTGCCAGTAGTTCCCTTGGACAGGGCCCAGATACGCAGTATTTT. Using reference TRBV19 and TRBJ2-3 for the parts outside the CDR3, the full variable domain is DGGITQSPKYLFRKEGQNVTLSCEQNLNHDAMYWYRQDPGQGLRLIYYSQIVNDFQKGDIAEGYSVSREKKESFPLTVTSAQKNPTAFYLCASSSLGQGPDTQYFGPGTRLTVL.

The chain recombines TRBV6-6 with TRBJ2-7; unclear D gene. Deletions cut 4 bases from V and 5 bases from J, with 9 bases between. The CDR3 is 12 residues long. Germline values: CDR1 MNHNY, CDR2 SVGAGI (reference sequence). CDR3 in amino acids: CASSSYLDEQYF. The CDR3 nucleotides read TGTGCCAGCAGTTCCTACTTAGACGAGCAGTACTTC.

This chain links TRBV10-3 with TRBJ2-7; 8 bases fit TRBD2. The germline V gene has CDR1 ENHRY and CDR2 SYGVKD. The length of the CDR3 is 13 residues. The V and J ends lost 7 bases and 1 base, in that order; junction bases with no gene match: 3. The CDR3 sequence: CAIKGLESYEQYF. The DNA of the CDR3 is TGTGCCATCAAGGGACTAGAGTCCTACGAGCAGTACTTC.

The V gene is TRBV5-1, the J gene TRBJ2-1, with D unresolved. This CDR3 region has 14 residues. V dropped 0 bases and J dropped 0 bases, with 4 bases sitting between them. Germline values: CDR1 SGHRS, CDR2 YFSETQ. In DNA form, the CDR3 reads TGCGCCAGCAGCTTGGCCGGCTCCTACAATGAGCAGTTCTTC. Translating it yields CASSLAGSYNEQFF. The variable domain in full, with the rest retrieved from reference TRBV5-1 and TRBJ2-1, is KAGVTQTPRYLIKTRGQQVTLSCSPISGHRSVSWYQQTPGQGLQFLFEYFSETQRNKGNFPGRFSGRQFSNSRSEMNVSTLELGDSALYLCASSLAGSYNEQFFGPGTRLTVL.

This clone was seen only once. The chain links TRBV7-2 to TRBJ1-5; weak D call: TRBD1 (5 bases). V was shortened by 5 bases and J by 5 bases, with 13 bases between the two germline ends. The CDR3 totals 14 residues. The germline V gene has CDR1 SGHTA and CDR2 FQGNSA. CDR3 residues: CASSTGGADQPQHF. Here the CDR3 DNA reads TGTGCCAGCAGCACCGGGGGAGCCGATCAGCCCCAGCATTTT.

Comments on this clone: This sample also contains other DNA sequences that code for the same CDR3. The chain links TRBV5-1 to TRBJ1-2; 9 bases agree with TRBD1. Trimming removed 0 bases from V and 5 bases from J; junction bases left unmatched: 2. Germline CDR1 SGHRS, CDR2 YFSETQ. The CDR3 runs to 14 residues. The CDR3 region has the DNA TGCGCCAGCAGCTTGGGTGACAGGGGGTATGGCTACACCTTC. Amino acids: CASSLGDRGYGYTF.

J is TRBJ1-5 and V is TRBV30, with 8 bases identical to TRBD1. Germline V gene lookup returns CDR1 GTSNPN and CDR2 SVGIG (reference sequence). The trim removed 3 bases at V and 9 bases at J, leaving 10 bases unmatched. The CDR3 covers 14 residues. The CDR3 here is CAWSAGQGSRPQHF. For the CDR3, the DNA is TGTGCCTGGAGCGCAGGACAGGGCTCACGGCCCCAGCATTTT.

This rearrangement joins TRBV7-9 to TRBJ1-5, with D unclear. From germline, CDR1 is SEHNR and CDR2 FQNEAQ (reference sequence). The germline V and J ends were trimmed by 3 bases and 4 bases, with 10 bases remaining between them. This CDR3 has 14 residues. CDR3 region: CASSFAGRNQPQHF. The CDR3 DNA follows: TGTGCCAGCAGCTTTGCGGGGAGGAATCAGCCCCAGCATTTT. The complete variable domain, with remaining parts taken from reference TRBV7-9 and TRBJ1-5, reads DTGVSQNPRHKITKRGQNVTFRCDPISEHNRLYWYRQTLGQGPEFLTYFQNEAQLEKSRLLSDRFSAERPKGSFSTLEIQRTEQGDSAMYLCASSFAGRNQPQHFGDGTRLSIL.

The CDR3 DNA reads TGTGCCAGCAGCACACGACAGGGGGCAATCTTCTTGGATTCACCCCTCCACTTT. Amino acids: CASSTRQGAIFLDSPLHF. V gene TRBV13 combines with J gene TRBJ1-6; TRBD1 matches at 10 bases. Trimming took 5 bases from V and 8 from J; bases not matched to a gene: 15. The CDR3 runs to 18 residues. Germline lookup yields CDR1 PRHDT and CDR2 FYEKMQ (reference sequence).

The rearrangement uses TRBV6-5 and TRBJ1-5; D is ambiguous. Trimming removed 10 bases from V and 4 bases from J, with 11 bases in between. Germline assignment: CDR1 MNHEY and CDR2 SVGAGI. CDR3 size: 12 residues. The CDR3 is CATGGGNQPQHF. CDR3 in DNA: TGTGCCACGGGCGGAGGTAATCAGCCCCAGCATTTT.

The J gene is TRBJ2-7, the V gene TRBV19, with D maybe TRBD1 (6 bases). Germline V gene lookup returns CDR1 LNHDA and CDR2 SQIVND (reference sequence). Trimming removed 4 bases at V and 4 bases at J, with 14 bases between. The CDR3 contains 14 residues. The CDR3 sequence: CASSNPGQGYEQYF. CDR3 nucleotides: TGTGCCAGTAGTAATCCTGGTCAGGGGTACGAGCAGTACTTC.

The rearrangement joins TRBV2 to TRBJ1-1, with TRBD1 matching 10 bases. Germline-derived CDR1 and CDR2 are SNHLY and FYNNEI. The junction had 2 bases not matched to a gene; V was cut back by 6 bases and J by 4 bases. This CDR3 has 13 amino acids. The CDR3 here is CASRGDRGTEAFF. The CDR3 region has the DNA TGTGCCAGCAGGGGGGACAGGGGCACTGAAGCTTTCTTT.

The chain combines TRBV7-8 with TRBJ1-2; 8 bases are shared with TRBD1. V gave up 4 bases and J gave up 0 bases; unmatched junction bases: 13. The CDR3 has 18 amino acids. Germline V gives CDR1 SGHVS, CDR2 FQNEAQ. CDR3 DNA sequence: TGTGCCAGCAGCTCCCCGCGGACAGGGAAAATAGCTAACTATGGCTACACCTTC. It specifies CASSSPRTGKIANYGYTF.

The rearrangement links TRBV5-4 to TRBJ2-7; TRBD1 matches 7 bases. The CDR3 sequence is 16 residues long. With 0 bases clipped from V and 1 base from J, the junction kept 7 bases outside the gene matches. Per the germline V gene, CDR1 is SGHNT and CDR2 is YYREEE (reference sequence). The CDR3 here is CASSLDSMDRSYEQYF. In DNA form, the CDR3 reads TGTGCCAGCAGCTTGGATTCGATGGACAGGTCCTACGAGCAGTACTTC.

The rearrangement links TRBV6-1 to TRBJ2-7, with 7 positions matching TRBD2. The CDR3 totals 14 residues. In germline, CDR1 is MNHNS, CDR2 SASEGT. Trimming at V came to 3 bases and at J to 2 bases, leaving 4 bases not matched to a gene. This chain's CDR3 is CASSDGGGTYEQYF. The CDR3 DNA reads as TGTGCCAGCAGTGACGGCGGGGGAACCTACGAGCAGTACTTC.

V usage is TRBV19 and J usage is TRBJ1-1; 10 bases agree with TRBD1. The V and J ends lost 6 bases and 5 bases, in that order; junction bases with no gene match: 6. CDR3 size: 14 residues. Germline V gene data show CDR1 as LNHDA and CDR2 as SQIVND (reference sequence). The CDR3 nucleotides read TGTGCCAGTAGCCAGGGACAGGGGAGGACTGAAGCTTTCTTT. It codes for CASSQGQGRTEAFF.

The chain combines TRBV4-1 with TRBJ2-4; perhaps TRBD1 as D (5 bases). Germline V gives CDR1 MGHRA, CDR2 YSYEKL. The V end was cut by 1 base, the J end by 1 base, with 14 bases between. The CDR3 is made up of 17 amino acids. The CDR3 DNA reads TGCGCCAGCAGCCAAGGCCCCCAGGGTGAGGCCAAAAACATTCAGTACTTC. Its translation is CASSQGPQGEAKNIQYF.

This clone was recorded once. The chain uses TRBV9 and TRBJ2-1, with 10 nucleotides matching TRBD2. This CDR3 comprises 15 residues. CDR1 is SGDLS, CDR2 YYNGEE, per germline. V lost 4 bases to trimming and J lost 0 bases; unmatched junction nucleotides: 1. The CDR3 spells CASSSSGSSYNEQFF. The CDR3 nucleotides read TGTGCCAGCAGCTCTAGCGGGAGCTCCTACAATGAGCAGTTCTTC.

CDR3 amino acids: CASSFGLATDTQYF. In nucleotides, the CDR3 is TGTGCCAGCAGCTTCGGATTAGCGACAGATACGCAGTATTTT. The chain is built from TRBV7-9 and TRBJ2-3; D possibly corresponds to TRBD2 (5 bases). The CDR3 loop spans 14 amino acids. Trimming stripped 3 bases from V and 3 bases from J, with 10 bases between. Germline assignment: CDR1 SEHNR and CDR2 FQNEAQ (reference sequence).

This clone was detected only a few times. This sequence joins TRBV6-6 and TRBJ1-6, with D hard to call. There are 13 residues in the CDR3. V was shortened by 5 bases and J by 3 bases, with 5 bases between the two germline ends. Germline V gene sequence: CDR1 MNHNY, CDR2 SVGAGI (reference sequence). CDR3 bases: TGTGCCAGCAGTCCTAGCTATAATTCACCCCTCCACTTT. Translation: CASSPSYNSPLHF.

The CDR3 spells CASSSTIQESTEAFF. DNA for the CDR3: TGTGCCAGCTCATCGACTATTCAGGAGAGCACTGAAGCTTTCTTT. The chain carries TRBV18 and TRBJ1-1; D is uncertain. Between the trimmed V and J ends, which lost 5 bases and 4 bases, there was a span of 17 bases. Germline V lookup: CDR1 KGHSH, CDR2 LQKENI. The CDR3 runs to 15 residues.

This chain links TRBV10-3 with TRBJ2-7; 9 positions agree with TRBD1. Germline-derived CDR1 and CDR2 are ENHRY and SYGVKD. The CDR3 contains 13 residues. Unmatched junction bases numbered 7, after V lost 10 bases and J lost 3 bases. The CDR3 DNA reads TGTGCCACTCAGGGACAGGGAAGCTACGAGCAGTACTTC. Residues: CATQGQGSYEQYF.

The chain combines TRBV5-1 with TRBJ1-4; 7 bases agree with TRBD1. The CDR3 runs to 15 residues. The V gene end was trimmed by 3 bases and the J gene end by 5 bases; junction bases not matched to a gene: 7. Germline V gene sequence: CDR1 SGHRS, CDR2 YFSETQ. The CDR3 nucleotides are TGCGCCAGCAGCTCTCTGGGACAGACCAATGAAAAACTGTTTTTT. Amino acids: CASSSLGQTNEKLFF.

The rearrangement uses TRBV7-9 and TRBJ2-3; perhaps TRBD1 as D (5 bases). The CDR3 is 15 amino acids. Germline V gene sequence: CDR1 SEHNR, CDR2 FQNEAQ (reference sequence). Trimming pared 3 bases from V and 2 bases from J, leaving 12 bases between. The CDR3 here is CASSLVQVNTDTQYF. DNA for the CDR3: TGTGCCAGCAGCTTGGTACAGGTGAACACAGATACGCAGTATTTT.